This T cell receptor beta chain was recovered during a study of CD8+ T cells in alopecia areata. Study at large: At a dose of 5 to 10 mg twice daily, oral tofacitinib was given to treated patients.

About this clone itself: Antigen: not known.

Extracted RNA was reverse transcribed, and the resulting cDNA served as sequencing template. The assay was immunoSEQ multiplex PCR, and TCRdb's table has in-frame clones only and misses some. This sample carries some 130,000 clones, 45% to 60% of them seen once, and the ten largest clones take around a sixth. Study results and caveats: Tofacitinib significantly brought down scalp clonality and expanded CD8+ clones among top 100.

Trimming took off 5 bases at V and 2 bases at J, with 12 bases between the two ends. The CDR3 loop spans 14 amino acids. Germline V gene sequence: CDR1 LNHDA, CDR2 SQIVND (reference sequence). Documented treatment: oral pan-JAK inhibitor, 5-10 mg twice daily. The chain employs TRBV19 and TRBJ2-5; D ambiguous. The clonotype was recovered from a human donor with alopecia areata. The input for sequencing was CD8+ T cells sorted from blood, taken at week 4, from a patient treated with tofacitinib. The CDR3 sequence is CASSEWTTQETQYF. The CDR3 region has the DNA TGTGCCAGTAGTGAATGGACGACTCAAGAGACCCAGTACTTC. Full variable domain (missing parts from reference TRBV19 and TRBJ2-5): DGGITQSPKYLFRKEGQNVTLSCEQNLNHDAMYWYRQDPGQGLRLIYYSQIVNDFQKGDIAEGYSVSREKKESFPLTVTSAQKNPTAFYLCASSEWTTQETQYFGPGTRLLVL.